A single sample is the source of the 5 T cell receptor beta chains below, sequenced in a study of control samples from healthy donors and cancer patients. Produced via immunoSEQ multiplex PCR; TCRdb's table is partial and in-frame only. The table includes 100,000 to 150,000 clones, about 93% detected once. The sequencing sample was made of blood. The receptors come from a man between 18 and 35 years old in good health.

This chain joins TRBV9 and TRBJ2-1; D is perhaps TRBD2 (6 bases). The CDR3 extends over 16 amino acids. In germline, CDR1 is SGDLS, CDR2 YYNGEE. The V end was cut by 0 bases, the J end by 2 bases, with 12 bases between. CDR3: CASSVAGSGAYNEQFF. The CDR3 DNA reads as TGTGCCAGCAGCGTAGCTGGGTCGGGGGCCTACAATGAGCAGTTCTTC.

J is TRBJ2-7 and V is TRBV6-1; no clear D gene. This CDR3 has 14 amino acids. From germline, CDR1 is MNHNS and CDR2 SASEGT. V lost 2 bases and J 0 bases, leaving 8 bases between the germline ends. CDR3 sequence (DNA): TGTGCCAGCAGTGAATTAAACGCCTCCTACGAGCAGTACTTC. Translated: CASSELNASYEQYF.

For the CDR3, the DNA is TGCGCCAGCAGCTTCGACAGGGAGGGTGAAAAACTGTTTTTT. As protein: CASSFDREGEKLFF. V gene TRBV5-1 combines with J gene TRBJ1-4; 7 bases line up with TRBD1. This CDR3 contains 14 residues. Trimming took 2 bases from V and 7 from J; bases not matched to a gene: 5. Germline values: CDR1 SGHRS, CDR2 YFSETQ.

The rearrangement joins TRBV28 to TRBJ1-4; D uncertain. The V end lost 2 bases, the J end lost 8 bases, and 12 bases lay between the germline ends. Germline V gives CDR1 MDHEN, CDR2 SYDVKM. The CDR3 spans 14 residues. The CDR3 region is CASSLATLGEKLFF. The CDR3 region has the DNA TGTGCCAGCAGTTTAGCCACGCTTGGGGAAAAACTGTTTTTT.

This chain joins TRBV10-3 and TRBJ2-7; D might be TRBD1 (5 bases). CDR1 and CDR2 (germline): ENHRY, SYGVKD. This CDR3 region has 14 residues. Deletions cut 3 bases from V and 2 bases from J, with 11 bases between. The DNA for the CDR3 is TGTGCCATCAGTGACCCCAGACAGCCCTACGAGCAGTACTTC. Its translation is CAISDPRQPYEQYF.